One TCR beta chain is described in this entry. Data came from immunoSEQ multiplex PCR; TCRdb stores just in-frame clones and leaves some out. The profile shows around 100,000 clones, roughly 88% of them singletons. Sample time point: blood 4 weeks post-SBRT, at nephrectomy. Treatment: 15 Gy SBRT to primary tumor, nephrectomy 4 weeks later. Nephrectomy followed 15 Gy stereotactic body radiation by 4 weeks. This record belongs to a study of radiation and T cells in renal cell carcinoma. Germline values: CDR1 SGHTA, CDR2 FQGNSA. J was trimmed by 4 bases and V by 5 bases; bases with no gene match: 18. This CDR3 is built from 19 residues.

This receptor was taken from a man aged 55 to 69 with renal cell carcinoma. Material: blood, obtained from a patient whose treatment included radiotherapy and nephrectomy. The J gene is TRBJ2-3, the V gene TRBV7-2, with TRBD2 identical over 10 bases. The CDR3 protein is CASSPSRAFSSGRADTQYF. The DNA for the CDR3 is TGTGCCAGCAGCCCCTCTAGGGCCTTTTCTAGCGGGAGAGCAGATACGCAGTATTTT.